This T cell receptor beta chain was obtained from a study of T cells in Graves' hyperthyroidism and ophthalmopathy. Germline V gene lookup returns CDR1 SGHKS and CDR2 YYEKEE (reference sequence). CDR3 length: 16 residues. Trimming shortened V by 4 bases and J by 0 bases, and 16 bases separated the two germline ends. Amplified TCR beta CDR3 regions came from RNA transcripts. The HTBI set primed first-round TCR CDR3 RT-PCR. Via MiXCR, TCRdb re-called the multiplex PCR reads, giving one row per CDR3 protein. This sample has hundreds of thousands of distinct CDR3 sequences, with 38% found just once. Sequenced input: blood. This sequence was found in a man younger than 35 with Graves' hyperthyroidism. The chain is built from TRBV5-5 and TRBJ1-2, with unresolved D. The CDR3 loop is CASSPSPRESNYGYTF. For the CDR3, the DNA is TGTGCCAGCAGCCCATCTCCGAGAGAGTCTAACTATGGCTACACCTTC.